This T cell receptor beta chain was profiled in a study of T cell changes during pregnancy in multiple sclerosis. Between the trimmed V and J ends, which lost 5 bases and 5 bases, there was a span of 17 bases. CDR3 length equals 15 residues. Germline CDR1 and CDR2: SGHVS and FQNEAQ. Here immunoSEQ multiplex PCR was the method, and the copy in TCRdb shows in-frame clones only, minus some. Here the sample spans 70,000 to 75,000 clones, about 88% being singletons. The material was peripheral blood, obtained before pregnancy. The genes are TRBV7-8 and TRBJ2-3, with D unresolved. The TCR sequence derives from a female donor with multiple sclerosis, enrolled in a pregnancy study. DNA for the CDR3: TGTGCCAGCAGCAAACGGCGGTTGCAACGAGATACGCAGTATTTT. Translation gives CASSKRRLQRDTQYF. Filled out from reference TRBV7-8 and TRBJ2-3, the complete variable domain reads GAGVSQSPRYKVAKRGQDVALRCDPISGHVSLFWYQQALGQGPEFLTYFQNEAQLDKSGLPSDRFFAERPEGSVSTLKIQRTQQEDSAVYLCASSKRRLQRDTQYFGPGTRLTVL.